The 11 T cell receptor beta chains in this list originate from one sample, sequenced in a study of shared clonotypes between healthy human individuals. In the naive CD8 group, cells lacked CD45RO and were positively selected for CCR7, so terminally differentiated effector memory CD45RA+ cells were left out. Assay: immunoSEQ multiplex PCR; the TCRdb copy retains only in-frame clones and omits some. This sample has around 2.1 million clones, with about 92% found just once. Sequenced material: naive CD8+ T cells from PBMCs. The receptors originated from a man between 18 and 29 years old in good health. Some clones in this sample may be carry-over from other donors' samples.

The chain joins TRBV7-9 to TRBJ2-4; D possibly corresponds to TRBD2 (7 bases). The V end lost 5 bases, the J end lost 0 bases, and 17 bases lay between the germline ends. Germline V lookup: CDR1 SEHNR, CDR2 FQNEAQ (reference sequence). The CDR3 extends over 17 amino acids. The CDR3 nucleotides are TGTGCCAGCAGCAAGAGTTCGGGGGGCAGAGCCAAAAACATTCAGTACTTC. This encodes CASSKSSGGRAKNIQYF.

The CDR3: CASREKTSGRYEQYF. The CDR3 DNA follows: TGTGCCAGCAGAGAAAAAACTAGCGGGAGATACGAGCAGTACTTC. This rearrangement joins TRBV2 to TRBJ2-7; 11 nucleotides match TRBD2. CDR3 length equals 15 residues. V lost 6 bases, J lost 4 bases, and 8 bases stayed unmatched. Germline assignment: CDR1 SNHLY and CDR2 FYNNEI.

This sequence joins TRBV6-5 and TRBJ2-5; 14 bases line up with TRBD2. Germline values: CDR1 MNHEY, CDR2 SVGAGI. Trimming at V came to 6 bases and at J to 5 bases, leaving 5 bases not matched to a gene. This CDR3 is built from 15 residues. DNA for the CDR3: TGTGCCAGCAGCTCCCGACTAGCGGGAGGGGAGACCCAGTACTTC. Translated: CASSSRLAGGETQYF.

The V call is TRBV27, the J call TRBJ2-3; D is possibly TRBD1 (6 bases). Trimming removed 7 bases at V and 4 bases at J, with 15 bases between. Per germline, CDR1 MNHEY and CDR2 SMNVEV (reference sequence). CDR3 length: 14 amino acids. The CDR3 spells CASTGQGSADTQYF. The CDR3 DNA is TGTGCCAGCACTGGGCAGGGGAGTGCAGATACGCAGTATTTT.

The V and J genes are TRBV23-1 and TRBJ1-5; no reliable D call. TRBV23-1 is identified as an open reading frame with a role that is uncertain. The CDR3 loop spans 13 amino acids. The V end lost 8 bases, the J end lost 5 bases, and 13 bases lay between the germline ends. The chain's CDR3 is CASRGSRDQPQHF. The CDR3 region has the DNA TGCGCCAGCCGAGGCAGCCGGGATCAGCCCCAGCATTTT.

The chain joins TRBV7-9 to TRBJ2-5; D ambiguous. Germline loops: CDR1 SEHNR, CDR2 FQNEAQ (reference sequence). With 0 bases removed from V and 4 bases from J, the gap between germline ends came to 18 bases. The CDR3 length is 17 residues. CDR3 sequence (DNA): TGTGCCAGCAGCTTAGCGCTAGTGAGACCGATAGCAGAGACCCAGTACTTC. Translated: CASSLALVRPIAETQYF.

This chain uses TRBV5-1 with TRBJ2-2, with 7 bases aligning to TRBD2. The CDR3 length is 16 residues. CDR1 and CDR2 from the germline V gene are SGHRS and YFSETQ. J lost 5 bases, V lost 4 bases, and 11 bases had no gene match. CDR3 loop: CASSREAGDVTGELFF. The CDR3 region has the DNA TGCGCCAGCAGCCGGGAGGCGGGAGATGTGACCGGGGAGCTGTTTTTT.

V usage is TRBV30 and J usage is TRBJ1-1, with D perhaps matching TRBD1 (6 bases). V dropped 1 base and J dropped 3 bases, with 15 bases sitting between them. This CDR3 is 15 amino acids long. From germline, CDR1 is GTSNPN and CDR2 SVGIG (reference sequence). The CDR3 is CAWSEQGSLDTEAFF. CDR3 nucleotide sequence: TGTGCCTGGAGTGAACAGGGCAGTTTGGACACTGAAGCTTTCTTT.

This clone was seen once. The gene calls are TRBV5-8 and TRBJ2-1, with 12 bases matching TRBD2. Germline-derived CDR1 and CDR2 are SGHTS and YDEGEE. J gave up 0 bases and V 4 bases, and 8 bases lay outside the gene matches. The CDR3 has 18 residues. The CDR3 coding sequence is TGTGCCAGCAGCGCCGGACTAGCGGGGACTTACTCCTACAATGAGCAGTTCTTC. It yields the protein CASSAGLAGTYSYNEQFF. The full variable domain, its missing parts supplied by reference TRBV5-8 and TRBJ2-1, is EAGVTQSPTHLIKTRGQQATLRCSPISGHTSVYWYQQALGLGLQFLLWYDEGEERNRGNFPPRFSGRQFPNYSSELNVNALELEDSALYLCASSAGLAGTYSYNEQFFGPGTRLTVL.

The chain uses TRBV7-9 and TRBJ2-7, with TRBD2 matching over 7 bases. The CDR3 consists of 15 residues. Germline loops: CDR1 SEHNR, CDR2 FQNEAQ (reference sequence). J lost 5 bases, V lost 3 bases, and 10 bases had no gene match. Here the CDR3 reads CASSLNAGVGDEQYF. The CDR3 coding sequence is TGTGCCAGCAGCTTGAACGCGGGGGTCGGGGACGAGCAGTACTTC.

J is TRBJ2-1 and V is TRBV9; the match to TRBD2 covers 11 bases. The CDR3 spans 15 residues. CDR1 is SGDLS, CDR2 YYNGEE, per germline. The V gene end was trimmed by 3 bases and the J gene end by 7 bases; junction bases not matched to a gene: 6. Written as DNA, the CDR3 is TGTGCCAGCAGCGCCGGGACTAGCGGAAAGAATGAGCAGTTCTTC. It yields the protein CASSAGTSGKNEQFF.